This T cell receptor (beta chain) was found in a study of shared clonotypes between healthy human individuals. Concerning this clone itself: Its antigen is undetermined.

Whole-study results and caveats: A handful of donors had around 5% of their naive CD4 clonotypes in common. Clonotype sharing among donors likely depends on sequencing depth.

This table comes from immunoSEQ multiplex PCR, and its TCRdb copy is limited to in-frame clones, with some not included. Of millions of clones in the sample, about 92% were seen once. Sequencing used naive CD4+ T cells from PBMCs. Subset denoted: CD45RA+ positively selected. The source of this sequence is a man between 18 and 35 years old in good health. Some clones in this sample may be carry-over from other donors' samples.

CDR3 in DNA: TGTGCCAGCAGGGCCCCGCGGGGAGCTGGAAACACCATATATTTT. Its protein is CASRAPRGAGNTIYF. J is TRBJ1-3 and V is TRBV28, with unresolved D. Germline V gives CDR1 MDHEN, CDR2 SYDVKM. The CDR3 is 15 residues long. Trimming cost V 6 bases and J 2 bases, with 14 bases left between them.